This T cell receptor beta chain was recovered during a study of blood T cell repertoires in COVID-19. Study-wide background: COVID-19 samples from acute and convalescent phases originated in the United States, Italy and Spain. PBMCs, B-cell-depleted T cells, or T cells provided the cDNA or gDNA that made up the material.

Profiling relied on immunoSEQ multiplex PCR, and the TCRdb table lists in-frame clones only, not all of them. This table has some 150,000 clones, 80% to 90% appearing once. V gave up 4 bases and J gave up 0 bases; unmatched junction bases: 7. This CDR3 is built from 17 residues. Germline V gene lookup returns CDR1 KGHDR and CDR2 SFDVKD. V is TRBV24-1 and J is TRBJ2-2; 7 bases match TRBD1. The receptor was derived from a man in his sixties or seventies with acute or convalescent COVID-19. The sequenced sample consisted of peripheral blood. This CDR3 reads CATSDPDRVANTGELFF. In nucleotides, the CDR3 is TGTGCCACCAGTGACCCCGACAGGGTAGCGAACACCGGGGAGCTGTTTTTT.